Listed here is a single T cell receptor beta chain. This CDR3 spans 12 amino acids. Trimming removed 5 bases at V and 8 bases at J, with 12 bases between. Germline CDR1 and CDR2: SGHTA and FQGNSA. Amplification used 60 Vbeta primers and 13 Jbeta primers. This table comes from immunoSEQ multiplex PCR, and its TCRdb copy is limited to in-frame clones, with some not included. The table has over 85,000 clones, roughly 80% seen once. The data derive from a study of cytomegalovirus exposure and HLA in healthy donors. The rearrangement uses TRBV7-2 and TRBJ1-2, with D possibly TRBD1 on 6 matching bases. Input material: PBMCs. The source of this sequence is a man in his forties in good health and CMV-seronegative. The CDR3 loop reads CASSLYREGYTF. The CDR3 DNA follows: TGTGCCAGCAGCCTATACAGGGAGGGCTACACCTTC.